This is a list of T cell receptor beta chains from one sample in a study of technical replicates of blood from a few donors. Sequencing was performed with immunoSEQ multiplex PCR; in TCRdb, only in-frame clones are kept and a portion is missing. In the table there are roughly 80,000 clones, under 96% of which are singletons. The specimen was T cells isolated from PBMCs. The receptors derive from a human donor in good health. Each CDR3 is given with its conserved first and last residue. D genes are given only for firm matches. Some rows mark clone size as missing; the rest say once, few, many or name a class of expanded clone.

D | J | size | V | CDR3 | DNA
TRBD2 | TRBJ2-3 | - | TRBV28 | CASSSYLAGKADTQYF | TGTGCCAGCAGTTCCTACCTAGCGGGGAAAGCAGATACGCAGTATTTT
- | TRBJ2-7 | once | TRBV7-9 | CASSLVRGEQYF | TGTGCCAGCAGCTTAGTCAGGGGCGAGCAGTACTTC
TRBD1 | TRBJ1-1 | - | TRBV4-3 | CASSQRTGGTEAFF | TGCGCCAGCAGCCAAAGGACAGGGGGCACTGAAGCTTTCTTT
TRBD1 | TRBJ1-1 | - | TRBV19 | CASSIERDRSGGEAFF | TGTGCCAGTAGTATAGAAAGGGACAGGTCGGGGGGCGAAGCTTTCTTT
TRBD2 | TRBJ2-1 | - | TRBV4-3 | CASSRLLAEVHEQFF | TGCGCCAGCAGCCGGCTCCTAGCGGAAGTGCATGAGCAGTTCTTC
TRBD1 | TRBJ1-2 | - | TRBV29-1 | CSVDLVQGADGYTF | TGCAGCGTTGACCTCGTACAGGGGGCGGACGGCTACACCTTC
- | TRBJ2-3 | - | TRBV9 | CASSDHSKATDTQYF | TGTGCCAGCAGCGACCACTCCAAAGCCACAGATACGCAGTATTTT
TRBD1 | TRBJ2-7 | - | TRBV7-3 | CASSLNRGSSEQYF | TGTGCCAGCAGCTTAAACAGGGGGTCTTCCGAGCAGTACTTC
- | TRBJ1-1 | - | TRBV2 | CASKGRGFTEAFF | TGTGCCAGCAAGGGACGGGGGTTCACTGAAGCTTTCTTT
- | TRBJ2-1 | - | TRBV30 | CAWRVSLGIYNEQFF | TGTGCCTGGAGAGTGTCTCTTGGCATCTACAATGAGCAGTTCTTC
- | TRBJ1-3 | - | TRBV9 | CASSPAEGTIYF | TGTGCCAGCAGCCCGGCGGAGGGCACCATATATTTT
TRBD1 | TRBJ2-1 | once | TRBV30 | CAWTLGGAGYNEQFF | TGTGCCTGGACTCTAGGGGGCGCGGGCTACAATGAGCAGTTCTTC
- | TRBJ1-1 | once | TRBV18 | CASREGSTEAFF | TGTGCCAGCCGGGAGGGGAGCACTGAAGCTTTCTTT
TRBD2 | TRBJ2-5 | - | TRBV11-2 | CASSSGTSGSGETQYF | TGTGCCAGCAGCTCCGGGACTAGCGGGAGTGGGGAGACCCAGTACTTC
TRBD2 | TRBJ2-2 | - | TRBV29-1 | CSVEDLLAGDGKKAGELFF | TGCAGCGTTGAAGATCTTTTAGCGGGAGACGGAAAAAAGGCCGGGGAGCTGTTTTTT
- | TRBJ2-6 | - | TRBV2 | CASSAEVGANVLTF | TGTGCCAGCAGTGCAGAGGTCGGGGCCAACGTCCTGACTTTC
- | TRBJ2-1 | - | TRBV9 | CASSVSGTPYNEQFF | TGTGCCAGCAGCGTATCCGGGACACCTTACAATGAGCAGTTCTTC
- | TRBJ1-1 | - | TRBV10-3 | CATHTGGENTEAFF | TGTGCCACTCATACGGGGGGGGAGAACACTGAAGCTTTCTTT
- | TRBJ2-2 | - | TRBV19 | CASSISGTGELFF | TGTGCCAGTAGTATATCGGGGACCGGGGAGCTGTTTTTT
- | TRBJ1-3 | - | TRBV30 | CAWRGGGTGNTIYF | TGTGCCTGGAGGGGTGGGGGGACTGGAAACACCATATATTTT
- | TRBJ2-7 | - | TRBV6-1 | CASSENGLASYEQYF | TGTGCCAGCAGTGAAAATGGGCTTGCTTCCTACGAGCAGTACTTC
TRBD2 | TRBJ2-7 | - | TRBV19 | CASSNSRELYEQYF | TGTGCCAGTAGTAACTCGCGGGAGCTTTACGAGCAGTACTTC
- | TRBJ2-7 | - | TRBV7-2 | CASSSPGDPYEQYF | TGTGCCAGCAGCTCCCCGGGGGATCCCTACGAGCAGTACTTC
- | TRBJ2-7 | - | TRBV9 | CASSVDQGKGEQYF | TGTGCCAGCAGCGTAGATCAGGGCAAAGGGGAGCAGTACTTC
- | TRBJ2-3 | - | TRBV18 | CASSPREGADTQYF | TGTGCCAGCTCACCGCGAGAGGGGGCAGATACGCAGTATTTT
- | TRBJ2-7 | - | TRBV5-1 | CASSITGGVYEQYF | TGCGCCAGCAGCATCACGGGGGGCGTCTACGAGCAGTACTTC
- | TRBJ1-1 | - | TRBV6-6 | CASSYSAQQNTEAFF | TGTGCCAGCAGTTACTCAGCACAGCAGAACACTGAAGCTTTCTTT
TRBD1 | TRBJ2-3 | - | TRBV5-4 | CASNQGAMVEAGDTQYF | TGTGCCAGCAATCAGGGGGCGATGGTCGAAGCGGGAGATACGCAGTATTTT
- | TRBJ2-3 | - | TRBV4-1 | CASSQEQGRTDTQYF | TGCGCCAGCAGCCAAGAACAGGGAAGGACAGATACGCAGTATTTT
- | TRBJ2-7 | - | TRBV27 | CASSLQGTYEQYF | TGTGCCAGCAGTTTACAGGGAACCTACGAGCAGTACTTC
- | TRBJ2-2 | - | TRBV2 | CASMTTGTHITGELFF | TGTGCCAGCATGACAACCGGGACACATATCACCGGGGAGCTGTTTTTT
TRBD1 | TRBJ1-2 | - | TRBV7-2 | CASSTSLGQVPGYTF | TGTGCCAGCAGCACGAGCCTTGGACAGGTTCCTGGCTACACCTTC
- | TRBJ1-4 | - | TRBV13 | CASSFRITGRLNEKLFF | TGTGCCAGCAGCTTCCGTATTACAGGGCGGCTCAATGAAAAACTGTTTTTT
- | TRBJ1-5 | - | TRBV7-2 | CASSLTGNQPQHF | TGTGCCAGCAGCTTAACAGGTAATCAGCCCCAGCATTTT
TRBD1 | TRBJ1-5 | - | TRBV6-1 | CASSDFGTGRLNQPQHF | TGTGCCAGCAGTGACTTCGGGACAGGCAGGCTTAATCAGCCCCAGCATTTT
- | TRBJ2-7 | - | TRBV4-2 | CASSREADYEQYF | TGTGCCAGCAGCCGGGAGGCCGACTACGAGCAGTACTTC
- | TRBJ1-5 | - | TRBV7-6 | CASSLRKPQHF | TGTGCCAGCAGCTTGCGGAAGCCCCAGCATTTT
- | TRBJ2-2 | - | TRBV2 | CADSRDSNTGELFF | TGTGCCGACTCGCGGGACAGTAACACCGGGGAGCTGTTTTTT
- | TRBJ1-5 | - | TRBV4-1 | CASSLSPRGPRNQPQHF | TGCGCCAGCAGCCTTAGCCCTCGGGGTCCCCGCAATCAGCCCCAGCATTTT
- | TRBJ2-3 | - | TRBV10-3 | CAISEMALSTDTQYF | TGTGCCATCAGTGAAATGGCCCTTAGCACAGATACGCAGTATTTT
- | TRBJ2-7 | - | TRBV27 | CASSFGSGYEQYF | TGTGCCAGCAGTTTTGGATCAGGCTACGAGCAGTACTTC
- | TRBJ1-2 | - | TRBV7-9 | CALGVGNYGYTF | TGTGCTCTAGGGGTGGGAAACTATGGCTACACCTTC
TRBD1 | TRBJ2-4 | - | TRBV4-3 | CASSQLTGTGDMGIQYF | TGCGCCAGCAGCCAGTTAACCGGGACAGGGGATATGGGCATTCAGTACTTC
- | TRBJ2-1 | - | TRBV19 | CASSINPGSSYNEQFF | TGTGCCAGTAGTATAAATCCGGGGAGCTCCTACAATGAGCAGTTCTTC
- | TRBJ2-7 | few | TRBV19 | CASSRSTGQQHEQYF | TGTGCCAGTAGTAGGTCAACAGGGCAACAACACGAGCAGTACTTC
- | TRBJ2-3 | - | TRBV2 | CAGDRLTDTQYF | TGTGCCGGCGACAGGCTTACAGATACGCAGTATTTT
- | TRBJ2-7 | - | TRBV11-2 | CASSLTLAYEQYF | TGTGCCAGCAGCTTAACACTAGCCTACGAGCAGTACTTC
TRBD1 | TRBJ1-1 | - | TRBV7-3 | CASSGGQGQTEAFF | TGTGCCAGCAGCGGGGGACAGGGGCAGACTGAAGCTTTCTTT
- | TRBJ2-7 | - | TRBV18 | CASSPAVTAYEQYF | TGTGCCAGCTCACCGGCGGTGACAGCCTACGAGCAGTACTTC
- | TRBJ2-3 | - | TRBV9 | CASSVEGADTQYF | TGTGCCAGCAGCGTCGAGGGTGCAGATACGCAGTATTTT
- | TRBJ2-1 | - | TRBV4-1 | CASSQEVPSGIYNEQFF | TGCGCCAGCAGCCAAGAAGTACCCAGCGGAATTTACAATGAGCAGTTCTTC